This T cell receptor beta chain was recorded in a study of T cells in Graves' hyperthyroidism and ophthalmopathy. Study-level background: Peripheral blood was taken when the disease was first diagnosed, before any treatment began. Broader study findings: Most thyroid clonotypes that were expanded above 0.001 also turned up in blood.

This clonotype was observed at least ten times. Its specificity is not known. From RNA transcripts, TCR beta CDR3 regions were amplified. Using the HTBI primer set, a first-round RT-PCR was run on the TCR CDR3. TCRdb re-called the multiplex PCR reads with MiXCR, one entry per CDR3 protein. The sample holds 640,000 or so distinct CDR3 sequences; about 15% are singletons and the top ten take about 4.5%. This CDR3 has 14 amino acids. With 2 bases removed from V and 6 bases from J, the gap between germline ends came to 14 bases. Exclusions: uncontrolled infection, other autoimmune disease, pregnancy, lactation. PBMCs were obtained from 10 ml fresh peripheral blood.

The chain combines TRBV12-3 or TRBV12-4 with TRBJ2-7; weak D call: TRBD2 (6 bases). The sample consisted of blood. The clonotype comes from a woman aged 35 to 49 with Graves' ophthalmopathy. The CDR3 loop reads CASSLQAREIEQYF. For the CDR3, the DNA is TGTGCCAGCAGTTTACAGGCCCGGGAGATCGAGCAGTACTTC.